This T cell receptor beta chain was identified in a study of T cell responses to AZD1222 COVID-19 vaccine (dated by TCRdb to the early 2020s). About the study as a whole: TCR sequencing was performed for 230 to 250 trial participants, of whom 200 to 210 were given two doses of AZD1222 and some 26 were given two doses of MenACWY control vaccine. Trial participants were enrolled by age into subgroups of 18-55, 56-69 and 70-plus years, and 148, 28 and 57 TCR-sequenced participants, respectively, were included in these subgroups. General conclusions and limits of the study: Because no day 14 peak-response samples were available, repertoires were characterized only after the peak T cell response. In the small 56-69-year group, the increase in depth fell short of significance, most likely because of low power. Conclusions about previously exposed vaccinees are limited, since just five to seven AZD1222 recipients were seropositive for SARS-CoV-2 at baseline. Participants were mostly white British and included more females than males, and it was suggested by the authors that clonal diversity may have been underestimated. Spike-specific TCR breadth and depth rose significantly after two AZD1222 doses compared with day 0 and with MenACWY recipients. Reportedly, almost half of the unique spike-specific TCRs recognized epitopes lying outside the regions that are mutated in the B.1.351 and B.1.1.7 variants. CD4 TCRs associated with the vaccine covered the entire spike protein, and the dominant responses were in regions 160-218 and 743-854.

Ends trimmed: V by 4 bases, J by 8 bases; bases unmatched to a gene: 5. CDR1 and CDR2 are read off the germline V gene as SGHTS and YDEGEE. Inclusive of the bounding cysteine and phenylalanine, the CDR3 is 14 residues long. The DNA shown is the 42-base CDR3, in frame from base 1. On this clone: This receptor's antigen is unknown. Base qualities are not provided; no much larger clone lies one nucleotide away.

What the time point label conveys for this sample: baseline before first vaccination. The treatment or condition label of this sample denotes: meningococcal conjugate vaccine given as trial control. Samples from vaccinated people were obtained from the UK trials COV001 and COV002, which included a single-blind randomized controlled phase 2/3 trial of AZD1222 (ChAdOx1 nCoV-19) in healthy adults. For TCRbeta chain sequencing, PBMC samples were collected from trial participants at day 0 and at day 28 after the second dose. The CDR3 regions of human TCRbeta chains were subjected to immunosequencing. Turning to the authors' computational methods: Repertoire TCRs were matched against a reference library of SARS-CoV-2-specific TCRs generated with the MIRA antigen-specificity platform. Breadth was defined as the fraction of unique TCRs that were SARS-CoV-2-associated. Depth was defined as the fraction of total T cells that were SARS-CoV-2-associated. Using the MIRA data, each spike-specific TCR was assigned both to the spike region to which the TCR was reactive and to a CD4 or CD8 class. Log10-transformed breadth and depth values were compared by one-way ANOVA with Sidak's multiple comparisons tests. Sourced from immuneACCESS, this table was stored by TCRdb with only in-frame sequences that have V and J called. A share of the clones is absent; for the studies checked, an unresolved V gene accounts for under half, and the remainder has no known explanation. That table furnishes V, J and clone size, whereas the DNA furnished D and trimming. This sample comprises 100,000 to 150,000 clones, roughly 90% of them detected only once. Around 10% of the sample rests with the top ten.

The TCR originated in an adult in good health. The rearranged chain carries TRBV5-8 and TRBJ1-4, with 10 bases matching TRBD1. This specimen was peripheral blood, taken on day 0 of MenACWY control vaccination. This receptor carries the CDR3 CASSLGQGFEKLFF. The DNA sequence follows: TGTGCCAGCAGCCTGGGACAGGGGTTCGAAAAACTGTTTTTT. When the CDR3 is completed using the reference TRBV5-8 and TRBJ1-4 genes on either side, the full variable domain is EAGVTQSPTHLIKTRGQQATLRCSPISGHTSVYWYQQALGLGLQFLLWYDEGEERNRGNFPPRFSGRQFPNYSSELNVNALELEDSALYLCASSLGQGFEKLFFGSGTQLSVL.